These 27 T cell receptor beta chains were sequenced from one sample in a study of regulatory T cells in long-lasting Graves disease. The authors built TCR beta libraries using iRepertoire HTBI primers and Arm-PCR of CDR3 regions. TCRdb re-derived calls from the multiplex PCR reads in MiXCR, one entry per CDR3 protein. The table lists roughly 350,000 distinct CDR3 sequences, approximately 15% of them singletons, with approximately 30% in the top ten. Described time point: newly diagnosed GD, antithyroid drugs for less than 3 months. With RNA extracted from PBMCs as input, the TCR library was made. These same data were also listed under a study on T cells in Graves' hyperthyroidism and ophthalmopathy.

The material sequenced was peripheral blood mononuclear cells (PBMCs), taken at new diagnosis, from a patient treated with antithyroid drugs. Receptor source: a man aged 35 to 55 with Graves disease.

The V gene is TRBV20-1, the J gene TRBJ1-1; possible D gene TRBD1, 5 bases. Germline CDR1 is DFQATT and CDR2 is SNEGSKA (reference sequence). The V end was cut by 3 bases, the J end by 0 bases, with 17 bases between. The CDR3 sequence is 16 residues long. The DNA of the CDR3 is TGCAGTGCTAGCCCGATTCGCGGGACGGTGAACACTGAAGCTTTCTTT. Protein: CSASPIRGTVNTEAFF.

Remarks on this clonotype: Just one base apart from a much larger clone, this may be a read error. The chain recombines TRBV28 with TRBJ1-1; TRBD1 matches at 7 bases. In germline, CDR1 is MDHEN, CDR2 SYDVKM. This CDR3 contains 13 residues. Written as DNA, the CDR3 is TGTGCCACCCCCCGACAGGGACTCACTGAAGCTCTCTTT. It translates to CATPRQGLTEALF.

V is TRBV10-3 and J is TRBJ2-6; no reliable D call. Germline V gene lookup returns CDR1 ENHRY and CDR2 SYGVKD. The CDR3 spans 15 residues. V shed 2 bases and J shed 0 bases, with 5 bases lying between them. CDR3 nucleotides: TGTGCCATCAGTGAGGACACCTCTGGGGCCAACGTCCTGACTTTC. Residues: CAISEDTSGANVLTF.

The chain links TRBV7-2 to TRBJ2-2; 7 bases match TRBD2. The CDR3 covers 15 residues. Germline V lookup: CDR1 SGHTA, CDR2 FQGNSA. With 4 bases clipped from V and 5 bases from J, the junction kept 7 bases outside the gene matches. CDR3: CASSSLGGYTGELFF. In nucleotides, the CDR3 is TGTGCCAGCAGCTCATTGGGGGGGTATACCGGGGAGCTGTTTTTT.

Points on this clonotype: Given the absence of the conserved phenylalanine or tryptophan at the CDR3 end, a read error is likely. V usage is TRBV5-5 and J usage is TRBJ2-7, with D hard to call. The V gene lost 5 bases and the J gene lost 3 bases, with 18 bases spanning the gap. The germline V gene encodes CDR1 SGHKS and CDR2 YYEKEE (reference sequence). The CDR3 is 15 amino acids. For the CDR3, the DNA is TGTGCCAGCAGTGCGATACTGGCCAGTTTCTACGAGCAGTACCTC. Translating it yields CASSAILASFYEQYL.

J is TRBJ2-3 and V is TRBV6-2 or TRBV6-3; TRBD2 matches at 12 bases. The tail of the sequence fits TRBJ2-5 better, so the J call may be wrong. Germline loops: CDR1 MNHEY, CDR2 SVGEGT. The length of the CDR3 is 18 residues. The CDR3 protein is CASSYLTSGGNQRETQYF. CDR3 DNA: TGTGCCAGCAGTTACCTGACTAGCGGGGGTAATCAACGGGAGACCCAGTACTTC.

There are many counts of this clonotype. This sequence joins TRBV13 and TRBJ2-7, with 10 bases lining up with TRBD1. The CDR3 totals 16 residues. Germline trimming cut 3 bases from V and 7 bases from J; bases unmatched to any gene: 12. Germline CDR1 and CDR2: PRHDT and FYEKMQ (reference sequence). CDR3 bases: TGTGCCAGCAGCTTTGCCGGGACAGGGGTCACCTTGGAGCAGTACTTC. This gives the protein CASSFAGTGVTLEQYF.

Concerning this clonotype itself: Since the CDR3 does not end with the conserved phenylalanine or tryptophan, this likely comes from a read error. Because the CDR3's place on the DNA is in doubt, the DNA is left out and the CDR3 is given as listed by TCRdb. The chain uses TRBV2 and TRBJ1-6; the listed D gene, TRBD1, was not tested against the DNA. With termini counted, the CDR3 has 16 amino acids. Germline V gene sequence: CDR1 SNHLY, CDR2 FYNNEI. The CDR3 is CASSGGQGDGKFTPPL.

This clonotype occurred many times. This chain uses TRBV27 with TRBJ2-1; weak D call: TRBD1 (6 bases). The V gene's germline CDR1 is MNHEY and CDR2 SMNVEV (reference sequence). The CDR3 totals 16 residues. The ends were cut back, 5 bases at V and 1 base at J, with 15 bases in the middle. The CDR3 reads CASSPPEGGSYNEQFF. In DNA form, the CDR3 reads TGTGCCAGCAGTCCCCCGGAAGGGGGATCCTACAATGAGCAGTTCTTC.

This clonotype was observed many times. This may stem from a read error, because a much larger clone lies one nucleotide away. The chain uses TRBV5-1 and TRBJ2-7; 8 bases line up with TRBD2. After removal of 2 bases from V and 6 bases from J, the junction contained 10 bases not matched to a gene. Germline values: CDR1 SGHRS, CDR2 YFSETQ. The CDR3 totals 15 residues. The CDR3 DNA sequence: TGCGCCAGCAGCTTCGGGACTAGGGAAGTCTGCGAGCAGTACTTC. Translating it yields CASSFGTREVCEQYF.

In its sample, this clonotype was seen many times. This chain links TRBV2 with TRBJ1-2; D not certain. The CDR3 has 13 amino acids. V gave up 10 bases and J gave up 6 bases, with 18 bases separating them. CDR1 and CDR2 from the germline V gene are SNHLY and FYNNEI. In DNA, the CDR3 is TGTGCCATCCGCTTGGGGAAAGGTGATGGCTACACCTTC. It is translated as CAIRLGKGDGYTF.

This clonotype was recorded many times. This chain joins TRBV20-1 and TRBJ2-7; D could derive from TRBD1 or TRBD2 (5 bases each). The CDR3 contains 14 residues. The V end lost 5 bases, the J end lost 0 bases, and 14 bases lay between the germline ends. Germline V gene sequence: CDR1 DFQATT, CDR2 SNEGSKA (reference sequence). CDR3 amino acids: CSAESSGRSYEQYF. CDR3 nucleotide sequence: TGCAGTGCTGAAAGCTCGGGGCGCTCCTACGAGCAGTACTTC.

This clonotype came up many times. The chain is built from TRBV6-1 and TRBJ2-1, with 7 bases matching TRBD1. Losses at the gene ends were 5 bases for V and 7 bases for J; bases not matched to a gene: 8. Germline CDR1 is MNHNS and CDR2 is SASEGT. The CDR3 extends over 14 amino acids. CDR3 nucleotides: TGTGCCAGCAGTAAAGACAGGGTGCGGAATGAGCAGTTCTTC. Encoded protein: CASSKDRVRNEQFF.

This clonotype came up a few times. The CDR3 sequence is CASSSGLAGDHYRETQYF. The CDR3 nucleotides read TGTGCCAGCAGTTCGGGACTAGCGGGGGACCACTACCGGGAGACCCAGTACTTC. V is TRBV12-3 or TRBV12-4 and J is TRBJ2-5, with 14 bases matching TRBD2. The CDR3 spans 18 residues. V was clipped by 4 bases and J by 5 bases; unmatched bases: 12.

In this sample, this clonotype turned up many times. The chain employs TRBV29-1 and TRBJ2-1; no clear D gene. Trimming pared 3 bases from V and 0 bases from J, leaving 6 bases between. CDR3 length: 13 residues. From germline, CDR1 is SQVTM and CDR2 ANQGSEA. This CDR3 is CSVDDNSYNEQFF. In nucleotides, the CDR3 is TGCAGCGTTGATGACAACTCCTACAATGAGCAGTTCTTC.

Turning to this clonotype: In this CDR3 the conserved last residue, phenylalanine or tryptophan, is missing, so a read error is likely. V usage is TRBV20-1 and J usage is TRBJ2-7; possible D gene TRBD1, 6 bases. Germline loops: CDR1 DFQATT, CDR2 SNEGSKA (reference sequence). This CDR3 is 13 amino acids long. Trimming cost V 6 bases and J 4 bases, with 16 bases left between them. The CDR3 loop reads CSAQEDSLYEQYL. The CDR3 DNA follows: TGCAGTGCCCAGGAGGACAGCTTATACGAGCAGTACCTC.

This clonotype was observed at least ten times. The chain uses TRBV18 and TRBJ1-1; D gene uncertain. Germline V gives CDR1 KGHSH, CDR2 LQKENI. V gave up 6 bases and J gave up 0 bases, with 8 bases separating them. The CDR3 runs to 13 residues. Here the CDR3 DNA reads TGTGCCAGCTCCCCGCACGTGAACACTGAAGCTTTCTTT. Protein sequence: CASSPHVNTEAFF.

This clonotype came up many times. V and J are TRBV13 and TRBJ1-3; no clear D gene. The CDR3 is made up of 14 amino acids. Trimming stripped 5 bases from V and 3 bases from J, with 11 bases between. Germline assignment: CDR1 PRHDT and CDR2 FYEKMQ (reference sequence). The CDR3 region has the DNA TGTGCCAGCAGCGAGACCTCGGGTGGAAACACCATATATTTT. It specifies CASSETSGGNTIYF. Looking up the rest from reference TRBV13 and TRBJ1-3 gives the full variable domain: AAGVIQSPRHLIKEKRETATLKCYPIPRHDTVYWYQQGPGQDPQFLISFYEKMQSDKGSIPDRFSAQQFSDYHSELNMSSLELGDSALYFCASSETSGGNTIYFGEGSWLTVV.

This clonotype was detected a few times. This chain uses TRBV12-3 or TRBV12-4 with TRBJ1-6, with a possible D match to TRBD1 (5 bases). V lost 6 bases, J lost 15 bases, and 15 bases lay in between. This CDR3 is 12 amino acids long. In DNA form, the CDR3 reads TGTGCCAGCAGCCCCGACAGTCTTCGCCTCCACTTT. Encoded protein: CASSPDSLRLHF.

The chain recombines TRBV5-1 with TRBJ1-1, with 8 bases aligning to TRBD1. This CDR3 has 17 residues. Germline CDR1 reads SGHRS; CDR2 reads YFSETQ. V shed 0 bases, J shed 1 base, and the junction held 8 bases outside the gene matches. Here the CDR3 reads CASSLVRTGSGNTEAFF. The CDR3 DNA reads as TGCGCCAGCAGCTTGGTCCGGACAGGGTCAGGGAACACTGAAGCTTTCTTT.

Ten or more counts support this clonotype. The J gene is TRBJ2-3, the V gene TRBV5-4; no firm D call. The germline V gene has CDR1 SGHNT and CDR2 YYREEE (reference sequence). The V and J ends lost 0 bases and 7 bases respectively, with 15 bases between them. The length of the CDR3 is 15 residues. The CDR3 DNA is TGTGCCAGCAGCTTGGTTAAAGGCAGCACCAATACGCAGTATTTT. This sequence encodes CASSLVKGSTNTQYF.

This clonotype was picked up a small number of times. The chain employs TRBV19 and TRBJ1-5; perhaps TRBD1 as D (5 bases). Per germline, CDR1 LNHDA and CDR2 SQIVND (reference sequence). V dropped 6 bases and J dropped 0 bases, with 12 bases sitting between them. The CDR3 is 15 residues long. CDR3 coding DNA: TGTGCCAGTAGCTGGGGGTACTATAGCAATCAGCCCCAGCATTTT. Translating gives CASSWGYYSNQPQHF.

The V call is TRBV12-3 or TRBV12-4, the J call TRBJ2-4, with D perhaps TRBD2 (7 bases). The CDR3 is 16 amino acids. With 7 bases removed from V and 0 bases from J, the gap between germline ends came to 16 bases. The CDR3 DNA is TGTGCCAGCATGGGGGGGGCGGGGTCAGCCAAAAACATTCAGTACTTC. The encoded protein is CASMGGAGSAKNIQYF.

Of note for this clonotype: One base separates it from a far larger clone, so it is likely a read error. The chain joins TRBV28 to TRBJ2-1; possibly TRBD1 or TRBD2 for D (5 bases each). Germline V gives CDR1 MDHEN, CDR2 SYDVKM. Trimming pared 3 bases from V and 10 bases from J, leaving 19 bases between. The CDR3 loop spans 15 amino acids. The CDR3 DNA follows: TGTGCCAGCAGTTTTGACCCGGGACGGTTCTACGAGCAGTTCTTC. Residues: CASSFDPGRFYEQFF.

A few counts support this clonotype. CDR3 protein: CASSIQGEGRQPQYF. In nucleotides, the CDR3 is TGTGCCAGTAGTATACAGGGGGAAGGCCGTCAGCCCCAGTATTTT. The chain joins TRBV19 to TRBJ1-5; 7 nucleotides align to TRBD1. The DNA end lines up better with TRBJ2-3; the J call may be wrong. Germline assignment: CDR1 LNHDA and CDR2 SQIVND (reference sequence). CDR3 length equals 15 residues.

The table lists this clonotype with many counts. The chain recombines TRBV12-3 or TRBV12-4 with TRBJ2-7; D is uncertain. The V and J ends lost 2 bases and 2 bases respectively, with 7 bases between them. There are 13 residues in the CDR3. The chain's CDR3 is CASSLQVAYEQYF. In nucleotides, the CDR3 is TGTGCCAGCAGTTTACAGGTTGCCTACGAGCAGTACTTC.

About this clonotype itself: Being one base from a much bigger clone, this may be a read error. The chain joins TRBV5-1 to TRBJ2-3; D is possibly TRBD1 (5 bases). Germline V gene sequence: CDR1 SGHRS, CDR2 YFSETQ. This CDR3 is built from 14 residues. CDR3 sequence reads: CTSSLGVFTDTQYF. DNA for the CDR3: TGCACCAGCAGCTTAGGGGTGTTCACAGATACGCAGTATTTT.